These T cell receptor beta chains were read from a single sample in a study of Graves' ophthalmopathy and Graves' hyperthyroidism. TCRdb reprocessed the multiplex PCR reads via MiXCR and lists one record per CDR3 protein. The sample has under 250,000 distinct CDR3 sequences; around a fifth are singletons. Sequenced input: peripheral blood. These TCRs come from a woman in her forties or fifties with Graves' ophthalmopathy. The CDR3 runs from the conserved cysteine through the conserved F or W. A D gene is named only where the DNA matches it firmly. A row's size may be missing; if present it is once, few, many or a size class.

V,J,size,D,CDR3,DNA
TRBV28,TRBJ1-6,many,.,CASTGHSPLHF,TGTGCCAGCACGGGGCATTCACCCCTCCACTTT
TRBV6-1,TRBJ2-2,many,.,CASSSAVGTGELFF,TGTGCCAGCAGCAGTGCGGTGGGAACCGGGGAGCTGTTTTTT
TRBV18,TRBJ1-2,many,.,CASSPFPDTAGGYGYTF,TGTGCCAGCTCACCTTTCCCTGACACGGCCGGGGGGTATGGCTACACCTTC
TRBV7-8,TRBJ2-7,few,.,CASSLGSGYHEQYF,TGTGCCAGCAGCTTAGGGTCAGGGTACCACGAGCAGTACTTC
TRBV11-1,TRBJ1-1,many,.,CASSLFRGGLELGTEAFF,TGTGCCAGCAGTTTATTTAGGGGAGGGTTGGAGCTGGGGACTGAAGCTTTCTTT
TRBV19,TRBJ2-7,many,.,CATHSRDARQQYF,TGTGCCACCCACTCCCGGGACGCACGTCAGCAGTACTTC
TRBV6-2/TRBV6-3,TRBJ2-5,.,TRBD1,CASSRFHRGQETQYF,TGTGCCAGCAGTAGATTTCACAGGGGCCAAGAGACCCAGTACTTC
TRBV5-6,TRBJ2-7,many,.,CASSEGTDYEQYF,TGTGCCAGCAGCGAGGGCACGGACTACGAGCAGTACTTC
TRBV20-1,TRBJ2-5,many,.,CSPQSGLQETQYF,TGCAGTCCTCAATCGGGACTCCAAGAGACCCAGTACTTC
TRBV3-1,TRBJ1-2,many,.,CASSQAIGALFGYTF,TGTGCCAGCAGCCAAGCTATAGGGGCGCTTTTTGGCTACACCTTC
TRBV12-3/TRBV12-4,TRBJ1-3,many,.,CASKGNTIYF,TGTGCCAGCAAGGGAAACACCATATATTTT
TRBV6-1,TRBJ2-6,many,.,CASSEILGWTNSGANVLTF,TGTGCCAGCAGTGAAATTTTAGGATGGACGAACTCTGGGGCCAACGTCCTGACTTTC
TRBV2,TRBJ2-5,many,.,CASSQGGDETQYF,TGTGCCAGCTCCCAGGGTGGTGATGAGACCCAGTACTTC
TRBV11-2,TRBJ2-7,few,.,CASSFPDRLSYEQYF,TGTGCCAGCAGCTTCCCCGACAGGTTAAGCTACGAGCAGTACTTC
TRBV12-3/TRBV12-4,TRBJ2-7,.,TRBD2,CASSPPGGLLYEQYF,TGTGCCAGCAGTCCTCCGGGGGGGCTTCTATACGAGCAGTACTTC
TRBV2,TRBJ2-4,many,.,CASSGGSGPAKNIQYF,TGTGCCAGCAGTGGGGGAAGCGGGCCGGCCAAAAACATTCAGTACTTC
TRBV7-9,TRBJ1-1,few,.,CASSPPDRNTEAFF,TGTGCCAGCAGCCCACCGGACAGGAACACTGAAGCTTTCTTT
TRBV12-3/TRBV12-4,TRBJ2-2,.,.,CATRTVEFPGELFF,TGTGCCACCCGGACGGTTGAGTTTCCCGGGGAGCTGTTTTTT
TRBV5-1,TRBJ2-7,many,.,CASSPLQGTYEQYF,TGCGCCAGCAGCCCGTTACAGGGTACCTACGAGCAGTACTTC
TRBV6-1,TRBJ2-7,.,.,CASARASYEQYF,TGTGCCAGCGCCAGAGCCTCCTACGAGCAGTACTTC
TRBV28,TRBJ2-2,.,TRBD2,CASKFAGGAGELFF,TGTGCCAGCAAGTTTGCGGGGGGCGCCGGGGAGCTGTTTTTT
TRBV19,TRBJ2-7,.,.,CASAGGSSYEQYF,TGTGCCAGTGCAGGGGGGTCCTCCTACGAGCAGTACTTC
TRBV20-1,TRBJ2-7,many,.,CSARDRRGGYEQYF,TGCAGTGCTAGAGATCGGAGGGGCGGTTACGAGCAGTACTTC
TRBV30,TRBJ2-7,many,TRBD2,CAWGGGATYEQYF,TGTGCCTGGGGGGGAGGGGCAACCTACGAGCAGTACTTC